A selection of T cell receptor beta chains follows, all from one sample in a study of preoperative IRX-2 immunotherapy in early breast cancer. Sequencing was performed with immunoSEQ multiplex PCR; in TCRdb, only in-frame clones are kept and a portion is missing. This table has under 35,000 clones, over 75% appearing once. Sampling was conducted from a patient treated with IRX-2 immunotherapy. The source is a human donor with breast cancer. The CDR3 runs from the conserved cysteine through the conserved F or W. Fields, in order: V gene, clone size, CDR3 protein. Clone size is stated in some rows and not others, as once, few, many or a class when expanded.

TRBV7-1	.	CASSLIWDSGYTF
TRBV19	.	CASSTTDREQYF
TRBV6-8	few	CASSYSPVGLAAYNEQFF
TRBV18	.	CASSRTGTGGQPQHF
TRBV11-3	.	CASSLGPGQGTDTQYF
TRBV7-4	.	CASTDGSNTEAFF
TRBV19	.	CASSIETGPTAEAFF
TRBV7-1	.	CASSFGSGTSLHF
TRBV19	.	CAIAQGNTGELFF
TRBV2	.	CASSEPFAHSYGYTF
TRBV19	.	CASRSPGRANQPQHF
TRBV11-3	.	CASRPGASSNDEQFF
TRBV11-3	few	CASSLSRVEYEKLFF
TRBV19	.	CASSMGVGPWSNQPQHF
TRBV19	.	CASSLTGSSNQPQHF
TRBV6-8	.	CAISKTGQGLRMNTEAFF
TRBV12-5	.	CASKPATGKETQYF
TRBV28	.	CASSLPSYEQYF
TRBV28	.	CASRPAEGGLRGYTF
TRBV25-1	.	CASSDVETRGEKLFF
TRBV28	.	CASSLTGVSGNTIYF
TRBV19	.	CASSIRTGRNTEAFF
TRBV28	.	CASRPPGLAGVTDTQYF
TRBV19	.	CASGKANADTQYF
TRBV28	.	CASSSVLGGDEQFF
TRBV28	.	CASSLFGGTLAGRDTQYF
TRBV19	.	CASSPGRDNFHQPQHF
TRBV5-1	.	CASSLGQGASQPQHF
TRBV6-8	.	CASSPPGRDEQYF
TRBV6-8	.	CASSAGDRAINEKLFF